Listed here are 2 T cell receptor beta chains from one sample, sequenced in a study of tumor-infiltrating lymphocytes in primary liver carcinoma. The tissue used was unsorted bulk material of about 19-34 mg. RNA and DNA were co-extracted from it with the AllPrep DNA/RNA mini kit. TCR beta cDNA was reverse-transcribed from roughly 520 ng of total RNA. The reaction used a constant-region primer and ProtoScript II reverse transcriptase. Amplification in three nested multiplex PCR rounds with slightly modified ARM-PCR gave rise to TCR beta libraries. Investigators reported that the first two PCR rounds, at roughly 10 cycles each, used TRBV1-TRBV30 forward primers with a C-beta reverse primer. MiXCR, run by TCRdb on the multiplex PCR reads, gives a single entry per CDR3 protein. The sample holds about 74,000 distinct CDR3 sequences, approximately 74% seen once. The sample consisted of liver tumor tissue from sampling region 4. Subset in this sample: tumor region T4, right-lateral pole. The receptors come from a middle-aged man with primary liver carcinoma and hepatitis B virus infection.

The rearrangement joins TRBV29-1 to TRBJ2-7, with 10 bases identical to TRBD1. Germline loops: CDR1 SQVTM, CDR2 ANQGSEA. Trimming took 2 bases from V and 3 from J; bases not matched to a gene: 7. There are 15 residues in the CDR3. CDR3 residues: CSVELEDRGNYEQYF. The CDR3 DNA sequence: TGCAGCGTTGAACTCGAGGACAGGGGGAACTACGAGCAGTACTTC.

The rearrangement uses TRBV9 and TRBJ2-7; weak D call: TRBD2 (5 bases). CDR3 length: 15 residues. Per germline, CDR1 SGDLS and CDR2 YYNGEE. V was cut by 0 bases and J by 3 bases, with 13 bases left in between. CDR3 region: CASSVEATSGYEQYF. Written as DNA, the CDR3 is TGTGCCAGCAGCGTAGAGGCAACCAGCGGCTACGAGCAGTACTTC.